A single sample gave rise to the 13 T cell receptor beta chains below, sequenced in a study of blood T cell repertoires in COVID-19 (TCRdb year 2020). The library was obtained by the immunoSEQ multiplex PCR assay. Sourced from immuneACCESS, this table was stored by TCRdb with only in-frame sequences that have V and J called. A share of the clones is absent; for the studies checked, an unresolved V gene accounts for under half, and the remainder has no known explanation. The sample table lists some 150,000 clones, roughly 88% of them with a count of one. Approximately 1.2% of the sample comes from the top ten. The sample consisted of peripheral blood. Receptor source: a man in his fifties or sixties who had recovered from COVID-19.

This rearrangement joins TRBV9 to TRBJ2-1, with 7 bases lining up with TRBD1. V dropped 4 bases and J dropped 0; count of bases not matched to a gene: 7. This CDR3 contains 16 residues. Germline V CDR1 and CDR2: SGDLS, YYNGEE. The CDR3: CASSLRQGDSYNEQFF. The CDR3 coding sequence is TGTGCCAGCAGCCTTAGACAGGGAGACTCCTACAATGAGCAGTTCTTC.

The chain's CDR3 is CASSFSLAEYNEQFF. The CDR3 region has the DNA TGTGCCAGCAGCTTCTCTCTAGCGGAATACAATGAGCAGTTCTTC. This chain links TRBV7-3 with TRBJ2-1, with 7 bases matching TRBD2. With 3 bases clipped from V and 4 bases from J, the junction kept 6 bases outside the gene matches. The germline gives CDR1 SGHTA, CDR2 FQGTGA. The CDR3 has 15 residues.

This rearrangement joins TRBV7-2 to TRBJ2-3; 9 bases map to TRBD2. Germline assignment: CDR1 SGHTA and CDR2 FQGNSA. Trimming at V came to 0 bases and at J to 13 bases, leaving 11 bases not matched to a gene. The CDR3 covers 15 residues. The CDR3 reads CASSLALAGLPMEYF. As DNA, the CDR3 is TGTGCCAGCAGCTTAGCGCTAGCGGGGCTCCCCATGGAGTATTTT.

J is TRBJ1-1 and V is TRBV6-5; D gene uncertain. Germline CDR1 and CDR2: MNHEY and SVGAGI. Trimming removed 6 bases at V and 11 bases at J, with 10 bases between. CDR3 length equals 10 residues. CDR3 protein: CASRSRSAFF. CDR3 in DNA: TGTGCCAGCAGGTCCCGGAGTGCTTTCTTT.

This clone has a single count. The chain recombines TRBV9 with TRBJ1-2; weak D call: TRBD1 (5 bases). V lost 6 bases to trimming and J lost 2 bases, with 14 bases between them. The CDR3 length is 14 residues. Germline V CDR1 and CDR2: SGDLS, YYNGEE. The CDR3 DNA reads TGTGCCAGCACCTCGTCGACAGTAAACTATGGCTACACCTTC. This sequence encodes CASTSSTVNYGYTF.

The chain links TRBV6-2 or TRBV6-3 to TRBJ2-1; 7 positions agree with TRBD1. Per germline, CDR1 MNHEY and CDR2 SVGEGT. The J segment lost 2 bases and the V segment lost 1 base, leaving 11 bases of the junction unmatched. The CDR3 length is 18 residues. This chain's CDR3 is CASSYLDRTRRPYNEQFF. DNA for the CDR3: TGTGCCAGCAGTTACTTGGACAGGACAAGGCGCCCCTACAATGAGCAGTTCTTC.

The chain employs TRBV4-1 and TRBJ1-6; unclear D gene. CDR1 is MGHRA and CDR2 is YSYEKL in the germline V gene. V gave up 0 bases and J gave up 7 bases, with 7 bases separating them. The CDR3 loop spans 14 amino acids. DNA for the CDR3: TGCGCCAGCAGCCAAGATAGAGGGAATTCACCCCTCCACTTT. Translated, it gives CASSQDRGNSPLHF.

V is TRBV6-5 and J is TRBJ2-7, with 10 bases that match TRBD1. The J segment lost 4 bases and the V segment lost 2 bases, leaving 2 bases of the junction unmatched. The CDR3 is 14 amino acids. Germline V gene sequence: CDR1 MNHEY, CDR2 SVGAGI. CDR3 nucleotides: TGTGCCAGCAGTTACGGGACAGGGGTTTACGAGCAGTACTTC. It is translated as CASSYGTGVYEQYF.

The V gene is TRBV25-1, the J gene TRBJ1-2, with D possibly matching TRBD1 (5 bases). Deletions cut 2 bases from V and 5 bases from J, with 9 bases between. Per germline, CDR1 MGHDK and CDR2 SYGVNS. The CDR3 spans 13 residues. The CDR3 loop reads CASSEHDRYGYTF. For the CDR3, the DNA is TGTGCCAGCAGTGAACATGACAGATATGGCTACACCTTC.

The chain has TRBV12-3 or TRBV12-4 and TRBJ2-5, with D unclear. Trimming took 2 bases from V and 5 from J, leaving 9 bases between them. The CDR3 spans 13 residues. The CDR3 spells CASSLRSGETQYF. CDR3 sequence (DNA): TGTGCCAGCAGTTTAAGGTCCGGGGAGACCCAGTACTTC.

This clone has a handful of counts. This chain connects TRBV29-1 to TRBJ1-1; weak D call: TRBD1 (5 bases). Per germline, CDR1 SQVTM and CDR2 ANQGSEA. Trimming pared 7 bases from V and 10 bases from J, leaving 16 bases between. CDR3 length: 11 residues. The DNA of the CDR3 is TGCAGCGCGCCATCAGCGGGGGTAGCTTTCTTT. This encodes CSAPSAGVAFF.

The V call is TRBV11-3, the J call TRBJ2-7, with D perhaps matching TRBD1 (6 bases). V was pared by 2 bases and J by 6 bases, with 11 bases between. CDR1 is SGHNT, CDR2 YENEEA, per germline. The CDR3 has 13 residues. This CDR3 reads CASSLFQGSEQYF. The CDR3 coding sequence is TGTGCCAGCAGCTTATTTCAGGGGAGCGAGCAGTACTTC.

V usage is TRBV6-5 and J usage is TRBJ2-1, with a possible D match to TRBD2 (7 bases). The CDR3 is 14 amino acids. The germline CDR1 and CDR2 sequences are MNHEY and SVGAGI. The V and J ends lost 10 bases and 4 bases respectively, with 17 bases between them. CDR3 bases: TGTGCCACCTCTGAGGGAGGGGGGTACAATGAGCAGTTCTTC. Protein product: CATSEGGGYNEQFF.